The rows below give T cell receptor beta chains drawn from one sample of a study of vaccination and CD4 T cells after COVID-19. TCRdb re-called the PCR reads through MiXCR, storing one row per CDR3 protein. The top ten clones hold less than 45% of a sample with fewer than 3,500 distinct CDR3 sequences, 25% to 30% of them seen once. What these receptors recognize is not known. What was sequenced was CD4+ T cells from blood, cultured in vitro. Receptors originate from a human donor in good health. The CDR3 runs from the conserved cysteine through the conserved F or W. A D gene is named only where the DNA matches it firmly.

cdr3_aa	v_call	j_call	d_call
CSARKETQYF	TRBV20-1	TRBJ2-5	NA
CSARRLAHLDTQYF	TRBV20-1	TRBJ2-3	TRBD2
CSAFGHSKNIQYF	TRBV20-1	TRBJ2-4	NA
CASTQGGVGGELFF	TRBV6-4	TRBJ2-2	NA
CASRGQGVTQPQHF	TRBV6-1	TRBJ1-5	TRBD1
CASSPRGPDEQYF	TRBV7-9	TRBJ2-7	NA
CASGSNYGYTF	TRBV9	TRBJ1-2	NA
CASSLNYGRNYGYTF	TRBV5-6	TRBJ1-2	NA
CASSSGLAMTDTQYF	TRBV7-3	TRBJ2-3	NA
CASSSQNNSPLHF	TRBV12-3/TRBV12-4	TRBJ1-6	NA
CSASSGRITDTQYF	TRBV20-1	TRBJ2-3	TRBD2
CASSSGDANTGELFF	TRBV19	TRBJ2-2	NA
CASSIDGGPEAFF	TRBV11-3	TRBJ1-1	NA
CASSLWGLAKNIQYF	TRBV28	TRBJ2-4	NA
CASSGGISGSPLHF	TRBV19	TRBJ1-6	NA
CASSEGTGEGWNSPLHF	TRBV6-1	TRBJ1-6	TRBD1
CASSQSGAVSGEPFF	TRBV6-1	TRBJ2-2	NA
CASSHGTVTNYGYTF	TRBV3-1	TRBJ1-2	TRBD1
CAITPRLVAASTDTQYF	TRBV10-3	TRBJ2-3	NA
CASSESGGGNQPQHF	TRBV25-1	TRBJ1-5	NA
CASSLRRNTDTQYF	TRBV7-3	TRBJ2-3	NA
CSASLPGGGGYTF	TRBV20-1	TRBJ1-2	NA
CAIERGGTDTQYF	TRBV6-2/TRBV6-3	TRBJ2-3	TRBD2
CSGLRGENYGYTF	TRBV29-1	TRBJ1-2	NA
CASSLTGGGYTF	TRBV28	TRBJ1-2	TRBD1
CASSTTGGDGYTF	TRBV6-1	TRBJ1-2	TRBD1
CASSLLRGPRNTEAFF	TRBV5-6	TRBJ1-1	TRBD1
CASSLEGATDTQYF	TRBV5-1	TRBJ2-3	TRBD1
CASSLGQQETQYF	TRBV7-2	TRBJ2-5	NA
CASSLGASPGELFF	TRBV7-2	TRBJ2-2	NA
CARRTGQVDYGYTF	TRBV2	TRBJ1-2	TRBD1
CASSVLYNEQFF	TRBV7-2	TRBJ2-1	NA
CASSSPSSNQPQHF	TRBV27	TRBJ1-5	NA
CASSQGWGAEGNTIYF	TRBV4-3	TRBJ1-3	NA
CASSFSGASKGQYF	TRBV7-9	TRBJ2-7	TRBD2
CASSRLTGGVDTQYF	TRBV4-1	TRBJ2-3	TRBD1
CASSPRGGSLFSYEQYF	TRBV7-6	TRBJ2-7	NA
CASSVGDSGYGYTF	TRBV9	TRBJ1-2	TRBD1
CASTYGLGRSDTQYF	TRBV6-2/TRBV6-3	TRBJ2-3	NA
CASSFARDLADTQYF	TRBV5-1	TRBJ2-3	NA
CASSPRTGTVSNQPQHF	TRBV27	TRBJ1-5	TRBD1
CASRKTSGGFNEQFF	TRBV27	TRBJ2-1	TRBD2
CAISAPSSGRDTQYF	TRBV10-3	TRBJ2-3	TRBD2
CASSEVLEGGEKLFF	TRBV6-1	TRBJ1-4	NA
CASSGTGGDPYEQYF	TRBV19	TRBJ2-7	TRBD1